These 8 T cell receptor beta chains came from one sample sequenced in a study of blood T cell repertoires in COVID-19. Assay: immunoSEQ multiplex PCR; the TCRdb copy retains only in-frame clones and omits some. The sample yields 55,000 to 60,000 clones, about 78% seen once. The material sequenced was peripheral blood. These receptor sequences come from a man aged 50 to 60 with active or convalescent COVID-19.

The J gene is TRBJ1-2, the V gene TRBV5-4; 11 nucleotides line up with TRBD1. Germline CDR1 is SGHNT and CDR2 is YYREEE (reference sequence). The CDR3 runs to 15 residues. The V gene end was trimmed by 2 bases and the J gene end by 8 bases; junction bases not matched to a gene: 8. CDR3 DNA: TGTGCCAGCAGCTTTGGGGACAGGGGGTCCCTCGGCTACACCTTC. Its translation is CASSFGDRGSLGYTF.

The chain recombines TRBV7-9 with TRBJ1-1; D ambiguous. The CDR3 loop spans 11 amino acids. With 3 bases removed from V and 10 bases from J, the gap between germline ends came to 9 bases. CDR1 and CDR2 from the germline V gene are SEHNR and FQNEAQ (reference sequence). CDR3 residues: CASSFGLGAFF. The DNA for the CDR3 is TGTGCCAGCAGCTTCGGTCTTGGAGCTTTCTTT.

This clone was picked up one time. This chain uses TRBV6-6 with TRBJ2-7; 7 bases fit TRBD1. The CDR3 length is 15 residues. Germline CDR1 MNHNY, CDR2 SVGAGI (reference sequence). J gave up 0 bases and V 6 bases, and 8 bases lay outside the gene matches. CDR3 DNA: TGTGCCAGCAGGATTCCCGGACAGGCCTCCTACGAGCAGTACTTC. This codes for CASRIPGQASYEQYF.

As to this clone: The junction shows a germline mismatch at one end, possibly a read error. V gene TRBV20-1 combines with J gene TRBJ2-7; a possible D gene is TRBD1 (5 bases). This CDR3 is 11 amino acids long. Per germline, CDR1 DFQATT and CDR2 SNEGSKA (reference sequence). The CDR3 region has the DNA TGCAGTGCTAGAGGGGGCTCTCGCAACGACTTC. This gives the protein CSARGGSRNDF.

This clone is classed as medium-sized. The J gene is TRBJ2-7, the V gene TRBV6-4, with 11 bases aligning to TRBD2. Looked up from germline, CDR1 is MRHNA and CDR2 is SNTAGT. There are 14 residues in the CDR3. Losses at the gene ends were 7 bases for V and 2 bases for J; bases not matched to a gene: 4. CDR3 coding DNA: TGTGCCAGCATCTTAGCGGGAGGGCCCTACGAGCAGTACTTC. This encodes CASILAGGPYEQYF.

This clone was seen only a few times. The V call is TRBV24-1, the J call TRBJ2-2, with 12 bases aligning to TRBD1. V lost 8 bases to trimming and J lost 6 bases; unmatched junction nucleotides: 3. The CDR3 runs 14 residues. Germline V gene sequence: CDR1 KGHDR, CDR2 SFDVKD. CDR3 sequence: CATMGTGGPGELFF. DNA of the CDR3: TGTGCCACCATGGGGACAGGGGGCCCCGGGGAGCTGTTTTTT.

This clone was found once. In DNA, the CDR3 is TGTGCCAGCAGCCCCAATCGGGAAAAACTGTTTTTT. Its translation is CASSPNREKLFF. This sequence joins TRBV7-8 and TRBJ1-4, with D unclear. With 5 bases removed from V and 8 bases from J, the gap between germline ends came to 9 bases. Germline V gene sequence: CDR1 SGHVS, CDR2 FQNEAQ. This CDR3 contains 12 residues.

This chain uses TRBV30 with TRBJ2-1; 13 nucleotides line up with TRBD2. Losses at the gene ends were 5 bases for V and 6 bases for J; bases not matched to a gene: 7. The length of the CDR3 is 15 residues. Germline V gene data show CDR1 as GTSNPN and CDR2 as SVGIG (reference sequence). CDR3 residues: CAWAFGLAGVNEQFF. The CDR3 DNA follows: TGTGCCTGGGCCTTCGGACTAGCGGGGGTCAATGAGCAGTTCTTC.